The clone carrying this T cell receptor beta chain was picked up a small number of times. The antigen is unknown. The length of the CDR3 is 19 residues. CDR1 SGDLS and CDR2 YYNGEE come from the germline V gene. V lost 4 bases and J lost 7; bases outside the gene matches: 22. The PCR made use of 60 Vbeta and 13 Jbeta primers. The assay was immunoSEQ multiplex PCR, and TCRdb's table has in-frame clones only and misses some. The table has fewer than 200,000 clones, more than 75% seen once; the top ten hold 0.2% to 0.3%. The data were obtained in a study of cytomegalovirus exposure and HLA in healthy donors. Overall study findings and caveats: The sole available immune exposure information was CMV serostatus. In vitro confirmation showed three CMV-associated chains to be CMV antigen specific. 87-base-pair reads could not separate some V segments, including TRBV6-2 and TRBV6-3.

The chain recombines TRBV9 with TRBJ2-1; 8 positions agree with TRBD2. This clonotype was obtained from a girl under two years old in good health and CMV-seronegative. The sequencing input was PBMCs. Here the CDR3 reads CASSPRARGPSGSMNEQFF. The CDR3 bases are TGTGCCAGCAGCCCTAGAGCTAGAGGCCCCAGCGGGAGTATGAATGAGCAGTTCTTC.